These 26 T cell receptor beta chains were all obtained from the same sample, sequenced in a study of human T cells and chemical hapten exposure (dated by TCRdb to 2020 to 2023). This specimen's time point label, per the study, means: pre-sensitization, week 0. What the treatment or condition label conveys for this sample: therapeutic diphenylcyclopropenone sensitization with weekly scalp DPC. The library was built by means of RACE. The sequencer was a NextSeq 500. The public reads were quality trimmed at Q25 with fastp and then assembled into clones with MiXCR by TCRdb, keeping productive beta chains. Records with the same CDR3 protein are collapsed into one entry carrying the most frequent genes and DNA. This sample comprises fewer than 300,000 distinct CDR3 sequences, 7.7% of them detected only once. The leading ten clones occupy more than 0.95% of the sample. The material was whole blood, obtained in connection with sensitization to the hapten diphenylcyclopropenone (DPC). Receptors originate from a man between 18 and 29 years old with alopecia areata. Some clones in this sample may be carry-over from other donors' samples.

This clonotype was picked up a small number of times. J is TRBJ2-7 and V is TRBV18; 13 nucleotides align to TRBD2. J gave up 0 bases and V 3 bases, and 11 bases lay outside the gene matches. The V gene's germline CDR1 is KGHSH and CDR2 LQKENI. This CDR3 is built from 19 residues. The CDR3 bases are TGTGCCAGCTCACCGCGGGGACTAGCGGGGAGTTCCGACTCCTACGAGCAGTACGTC. Amino acid sequence: CASSPRGLAGSSDSYEQYV.

A few counts support this clonotype. The V call is TRBV4-3, the J call TRBJ1-5; D remains unclear. Germline V gives CDR1 LGHNA, CDR2 YSLEER. V shed 0 bases and J shed 3 bases, with 3 bases lying between them. The CDR3 length is 13 residues. CDR3 loop: CASSQDINQPQHF. CDR3 sequence (DNA): TGCGCCAGCAGCCAAGACATCAATCAGCCCCAGCATTTT.

In its sample, this clonotype was seen a few times. This chain links TRBV29-1 with TRBJ2-5, with 8 bases matching TRBD2. J gave up 0 bases and V 1 base, and 7 bases lay outside the gene matches. The length of the CDR3 is 16 residues. The V gene's germline CDR1 is SQVTM and CDR2 ANQGSEA. CDR3 sequence reads: CSVEGFASGHQETQYF. DNA of the CDR3: TGCAGCGTTGAAGGATTCGCTAGCGGGCACCAAGAGACCCAGTACTTC.

This clonotype was counted only a few times. The V call is TRBV5-1, the J call TRBJ1-1, with a weak D call TRBD1 (6 bases). This CDR3 is 16 amino acids long. Germline V gene sequence: CDR1 SGHRS, CDR2 YFSETQ. Trimming removed 1 base from V and 1 base from J, with 14 bases in between. The CDR3 DNA sequence: TGCGCCAGCAGCTTGACAGGGTTTGGGGCGAACACTGAAGCTTTCTTT. This gives the protein CASSLTGFGANTEAFF. The whole variable domain, filled in from reference TRBV5-1 and TRBJ1-1, reads KAGVTQTPRYLIKTRGQQVTLSCSPISGHRSVSWYQQTPGQGLQFLFEYFSETQRNKGNFPGRFSGRQFSNSRSEMNVSTLELGDSALYLCASSLTGFGANTEAFFGQGTRLTVV.

There are many counts of this clonotype. V gene TRBV4-1 combines with J gene TRBJ2-5; D remains unclear. Trimming removed 1 base at V and 1 base at J, with 7 bases between. CDR1 is MGHRA and CDR2 is YSYEKL in the germline V gene. The CDR3 is 14 residues long. DNA of the CDR3: TGCGCCAGCAGCCAAGTACCCGCCCAAGAGACCCAGTACTTC. It encodes CASSQVPAQETQYF.

This clonotype was seen only a few times. The chain carries TRBV6-2 or TRBV6-3 and TRBJ1-6; maybe TRBD1 (5 bases). The CDR3 contains 15 residues. From germline, CDR1 is MNHEY and CDR2 SVGEGT. Trimming removed 7 bases at V and 8 bases at J, with 18 bases between. CDR3 region: CASTRTGRIDSPLHF. In DNA form, the CDR3 reads TGTGCCAGCACCCGAACGGGGCGGATTGATTCACCCCTCCACTTT.

In DNA, the CDR3 is TGCGCCAGCAGCTTGGAATTTAATTCACCCCTCCACTTT. This sequence encodes CASSLEFNSPLHF. The chain combines TRBV5-1 with TRBJ1-6; D call uncertain. This CDR3 is built from 13 residues. V lost 0 bases and J 6 bases, leaving 4 bases between the germline ends. Per germline, CDR1 SGHRS and CDR2 YFSETQ.

This sequence joins TRBV6-2 or TRBV6-3 and TRBJ2-1, with TRBD2 identical over 11 bases. Germline-derived CDR1 and CDR2 are MNHEY and SVGEGT. The CDR3 loop spans 15 amino acids. V dropped 7 bases and J dropped 4; count of bases not matched to a gene: 6. CDR3 coding DNA: TGTGCCAGCACCGTGGCTAGCGGGGGGTACAATGAGCAGTTCTTC. Protein product: CASTVASGGYNEQFF.

The chain recombines TRBV9 with TRBJ1-5; 8 bases align to TRBD1. This CDR3 has 16 residues. V trimming: 0 bases; J trimming: 6 bases; junction bases outside the gene matches: 8. CDR1 SGDLS and CDR2 YYNGEE come from the germline V gene. This CDR3 reads CASSVDPGGVGQPQHF. CDR3 DNA sequence: TGTGCCAGCAGCGTAGATCCAGGGGGCGTGGGTCAGCCCCAGCATTTT.

The table lists this clonotype with a few counts. The rearrangement uses TRBV10-3 and TRBJ1-2; the D is unclear. Germline CDR1 reads ENHRY; CDR2 reads SYGVKD. The length of the CDR3 is 19 residues. V was pared by 3 bases and J by 0 bases, with 23 bases between. CDR3 DNA sequence: TGTGCCATCAGTGAAATTAGTCGGGCTGACATGACCCCTAACTATGGCTACACCTTC. It specifies CAISEISRADMTPNYGYTF.

This clonotype was seen ten or more times. The CDR3 here is CASRDRAKTEAFF. CDR3 bases: TGTGCCAGCAGGGACAGGGCGAAAACTGAAGCTTTCTTT. This sequence joins TRBV6-2 or TRBV6-3 and TRBJ1-1; 8 positions agree with TRBD1. The CDR3 runs 13 residues. The germline gives CDR1 MNHEY, CDR2 SVGEGT. Trimming cost V 6 bases and J 5 bases; bases outside gene matches: 5.

This clonotype appeared many times. In nucleotides, the CDR3 is TGCAGTGCTAGAGACGAAGGTGGCGCGGGCTTCGCAGATACGCAGTATTTT. Encoded protein: CSARDEGGAGFADTQYF. The rearrangement links TRBV20-1 to TRBJ2-3, with D possibly matching TRBD2 (5 bases). The ends were cut back, 0 bases at V and 4 bases at J, with 20 bases in the middle. This CDR3 has 17 residues. Germline V CDR1 and CDR2: DFQATT, SNEGSKA (reference sequence).

This clonotype has ten or more counts. The chain links TRBV5-4 to TRBJ1-2, with D perhaps matching TRBD1 (6 bases). The germline gives CDR1 SGHNT, CDR2 YYREEE (reference sequence). V lost 5 bases, J lost 4 bases, and 12 bases lay in between. This CDR3 comprises 13 residues. The CDR3 nucleotides read TGTGCCAGCAGGGGGGCTGACAGCTATGGCTACACCTTC. Protein product: CASRGADSYGYTF.

This clonotype has a handful of counts. The rearrangement joins TRBV6-2 or TRBV6-3 to TRBJ2-7, with TRBD2 matching 8 bases. The CDR3 runs 12 residues. The junction had 7 bases not matched to a gene; V was cut back by 5 bases and J by 10 bases. Germline assignment: CDR1 MNHEY and CDR2 SVGEGT. The CDR3 spells CASSQGGRYQYF. The CDR3 bases are TGTGCCAGCAGTCAAGGCGGGAGGTATCAGTACTTC.

V is TRBV6-1 and J is TRBJ2-1; D remains unclear. CDR1 MNHNS and CDR2 SASEGT come from the germline V gene. The length of the CDR3 is 14 residues. The germline V and J ends were trimmed by 7 bases and 2 bases, with 12 bases remaining between them. CDR3: CASIRAETYNEQFF. As DNA, the CDR3 is TGTGCCAGCATTAGAGCCGAAACCTACAATGAGCAGTTCTTC.

This clonotype has just a few counts. The V and J genes are TRBV28 and TRBJ1-5; the match to TRBD1 covers 9 bases. The germline gives CDR1 MDHEN, CDR2 SYDVKM. The trim removed 5 bases at V and 3 bases at J, leaving 11 bases unmatched. This CDR3 has 17 residues. The DNA for the CDR3 is TGTGCCAGCAGTCCGGACAGGGGTGCTTTATACAATCAGCCCCAGCATTTT. This codes for CASSPDRGALYNQPQHF.

The sample holds a few counts of this clonotype. The V and J genes are TRBV3-1 and TRBJ2-3; D is uncertain. CDR3 length: 14 residues. Trimming removed 1 base at V and 6 bases at J, with 11 bases between. CDR1 is LGHDT, CDR2 YNNKEL, per germline (reference sequence). CDR3 loop: CASSQGSFRDTQYF. CDR3 nucleotide sequence: TGTGCCAGCAGCCAAGGCAGCTTCAGGGATACGCAGTATTTT.

CDR3 sequence reads: CASTRDRSSGNTIYF. CDR3 nucleotides: TGTGCCAGCACAAGGGACAGGAGCTCTGGAAACACCATATATTTT. V usage is TRBV7-9 and J usage is TRBJ1-3, with 8 bases lining up with TRBD1. The CDR3 covers 15 residues. Trimming removed 7 bases from V and 0 bases from J; junction bases left unmatched: 5. Germline V gene sequence: CDR1 SEHNR, CDR2 FQNEAQ (reference sequence).

V and J are TRBV18 and TRBJ2-1; D is unresolved. V was shortened by 5 bases and J by 4 bases, with 12 bases between the two germline ends. The CDR3 covers 14 residues. CDR1 and CDR2 (germline): KGHSH, LQKENI. The CDR3 DNA sequence: TGTGCCAGCTCATTGGCAGAATCATACAATGAGCAGTTCTTC. Translated, it gives CASSLAESYNEQFF.

V is TRBV6-1 and J is TRBJ1-2; 8 positions agree with TRBD1. Trimming at V came to 6 bases and at J to 3 bases, leaving 3 bases not matched to a gene. The CDR3 is made up of 13 amino acids. From germline, CDR1 is MNHNS and CDR2 SASEGT. The CDR3, as DNA: TGTGCCAGCAGGGACAGGGAATACTATGGCTACACCTTC. Translating gives CASRDREYYGYTF.

This clonotype showed up just a few times. V gene TRBV29-1 combines with J gene TRBJ1-6; D remains unclear. Germline lookup yields CDR1 SQVTM and CDR2 ANQGSEA. The CDR3 consists of 11 residues. With 1 base removed from V and 7 bases from J, the gap between germline ends came to 2 bases. The chain's CDR3 is CSVEGNSPLHF. Here the CDR3 DNA reads TGCAGCGTTGAAGGGAATTCACCCCTCCACTTT.

The table lists this clonotype with many counts. The DNA for the CDR3 is TGCAGTGCTGGACAGGGTCGGGATCAGCCCCAGCATTTT. Protein sequence: CSAGQGRDQPQHF. The chain links TRBV20-1 to TRBJ1-5; 8 bases match TRBD1. Germline-derived CDR1 and CDR2 are DFQATT and SNEGSKA (reference sequence). The J segment lost 5 bases and the V segment lost 5 bases, leaving 5 bases of the junction unmatched. The CDR3 has 13 residues.

This clonotype showed up just a few times. The chain recombines TRBV7-9 with TRBJ2-5; either TRBD1 or TRBD2 may fit D (5 bases each). This CDR3 comprises 16 residues. The germline V and J ends were trimmed by 5 bases and 1 base, with 17 bases remaining between them. The germline gives CDR1 SEHNR, CDR2 FQNEAQ (reference sequence). The CDR3 region is CASSTSLERGQETQYF. In nucleotides, the CDR3 is TGTGCCAGCAGCACCTCCCTGGAGAGGGGCCAAGAGACCCAGTACTTC. Supplemented by reference TRBV7-9 and TRBJ2-5, the full variable domain reads DTGVSQNPRHKITKRGQNVTFRCDPISEHNRLYWYRQTLGQGPEFLTYFQNEAQLEKSRLLSDRFSAERPKGSFSTLEIQRTEQGDSAMYLCASSTSLERGQETQYFGPGTRLLVL.

On this clonotype: The junction does not match germline at one end; this may be a read error. The gene calls are TRBV6-6 and TRBJ1-4; TRBD1 aligns across 9 bases. The CDR3 has 17 amino acids. CDR1 is MNHNY, CDR2 SVGAGI, per germline (reference sequence). The CDR3 DNA follows: TGTCCCAGCAGAACCCTCATTACCGGGACAGGGAATGAAAAACTGTTTTTT. Its protein is CPSRTLITGTGNEKLFF.

This clonotype occurred a few times. The V and J genes are TRBV29-1 and TRBJ1-3, with TRBD1 identical over 7 bases. The CDR3 totals 17 residues. With 6 bases clipped from V and 0 bases from J, the junction kept 14 bases outside the gene matches. Germline CDR1 and CDR2: SQVTM and ANQGSEA. As DNA, the CDR3 is TGCAGCGTCGAAACGAGCAAGGACAGGCCCTCTGGAAACACCATATATTTT. Amino acids: CSVETSKDRPSGNTIYF.

This clonotype was seen at least ten times. This rearrangement joins TRBV3-1 to TRBJ2-7, with D perhaps TRBD1 (6 bases). The CDR3 loop spans 13 amino acids. Trimming removed 4 bases at V and 7 bases at J, with 14 bases between. Germline CDR1 is LGHDT and CDR2 is YNNKEL (reference sequence). The CDR3 reads CASSLLDRAEQYF. The CDR3 DNA reads as TGTGCCAGCAGCCTCTTGGACAGAGCGGAGCAGTACTTC.